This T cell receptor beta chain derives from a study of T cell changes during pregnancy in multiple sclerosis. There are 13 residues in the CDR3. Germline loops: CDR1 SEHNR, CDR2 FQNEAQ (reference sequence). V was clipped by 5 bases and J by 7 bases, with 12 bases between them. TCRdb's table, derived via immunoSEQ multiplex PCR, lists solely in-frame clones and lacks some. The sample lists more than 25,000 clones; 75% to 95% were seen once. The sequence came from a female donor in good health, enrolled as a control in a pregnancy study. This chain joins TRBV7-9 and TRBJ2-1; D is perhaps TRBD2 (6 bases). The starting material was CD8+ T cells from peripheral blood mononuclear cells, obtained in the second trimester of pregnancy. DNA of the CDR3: TGTGCCAGCAGCCCCGGGGGTCCGAATGAGCAGTTCTTC. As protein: CASSPGGPNEQFF.